This TCR beta chain was recorded in a study of human T cells and chemical hapten exposure (TCRdb year 2021). A note on the overall study: For sensitization, 2% DPC in acetone was applied to an approximately 2 cm by approximately 2 cm area of upper inner arm skin. Weekly therapeutic DPC doses were additionally applied to the scalp of patients throughout the roughly 23-week study period. Patch testing was done on the upper back using Finn chambers containing 0.01% DPC, and results were scored after 6 days according to International Contact Dermatitis Research Group standards. Alopecia areata with under or over 50% scalp involvement, alopecia totalis and alopecia universalis were represented in the patient cohort, which was mostly female. Libraries were pooled for sequencing, and per-sample TCR yields varied mainly because of small differences in library volumes within the pool. This study followed changes in the peripheral blood TCR repertoire in vivo during primary and secondary sensitization of alopecia patients to the hapten diphenylcyclopropenone (DPC). Blood samples were taken from patients before sensitization (week 0) and then at 2, 6 and about 24 weeks after DPC sensitization. About 27 alopecia patients gave blood for TCR sequencing at one to four time points (pre-sensitization, 2, 6 and 24 weeks).

What this sample's time point label stands for: pre-sensitization, week 0. The treatment or condition label here, explained by the study, means: therapeutic diphenylcyclopropenone sensitization with weekly scalp DPC. At every patch-test visit, the blood draw took place before the patch test was put on. Eligible patients were aged 18 to 70, diagnosed with alopecia, deemed suitable for DPC therapy, and excluded if pregnant. Total RNA was extracted from unfractionated whole blood collected in Tempus Blood RNA tubes. V and J are truncated by 8 bases and 4 bases respectively, leaving an intervening sequence of 24 bases. The CDR3 sequence holds 17 residues, the cysteine and phenylalanine included. Of all the DNA, just the CDR3 is kept, 51 bases in frame from base 1. CDR1 and CDR2 are drawn from the germline V gene: MNHEY, SVGEGT. Preparation of the library involved RACE. The sequencer listed for this sample is NextSeq 500. During library preparation, unique molecular identifiers were attached to individual cDNA molecules so that TCRs could be counted quantitatively and reproducibly. Each blood RNA sample was used to sequence both TCR alpha and TCR beta chains. Per the source publication's procedure: Samples had a median of about 96,000 TCRs, with a range from 23,224 to 690,600. The Decombinator software suite was used to annotate the V, J and CDR3 of the TCR reads. For PS versus PT1 abundance plots, all samples were subsampled to the same number of TCRs (28,000). Expanded TCRs were defined as absent before sensitization and observed at least eight times at the 2-week time point. Starting from the raw public reads, TCRdb applied fastp trimming at Q25, assembled clones with MiXCR and retained in-frame beta chains. A single entry per CDR3 protein holds the most common genes and DNA from its merged rows. The V and J calls and clone size are TCRdb's, not the authors'. Across this sample there are approximately 320,000 distinct CDR3 sequences, with around 5.5% seen only once. The ten largest make up about 7.7% of the sample.

This clonotype has more than one count but fewer than ten. What antigen it recognizes has not been identified. No base quality values were provided; no much bigger clone lies one nucleotide off. Points the paper makes about the study in general: DPC sensitization did not change how many TCRs were above 1 in 1000 frequency, and no evidence was found of alterations in global repertoire structure. Alopecia, a presumed autoimmune disease, was present in all patients, so the immune response of the patients might differ from that of healthy individuals. A positive correlation was found between the number of PT1 expanded TCRs and patch test score, with significance reached at thresholds 8, 16 and 32 but not 4. Significantly more large CDR3 similarity clusters were formed by expanded TCRs than by pre-sensitization or healthy control sets, consistent with antigen-driven responses. After repeated subsampling, the strength of the expansion versus patch-test correlation and the threshold at which it became significant changed.

The clonotype comes from a woman between 18 and 29 years old with alopecia areata. Some clones in this sample may be carry-over from other donors' samples. The input for sequencing was whole blood, taken in connection with sensitization to the hapten diphenylcyclopropenone (DPC). In this chain, TRBV6-2 or TRBV6-3 is recombined with TRBJ1-5; the D segment could be TRBD1, given 6 matching bases. CDR3 region: CASSFTNYRATNQPQHF. In nucleotides, the sequence is TGTGCCAGCTCTTTCACAAATTACAGGGCCACTAATCAGCCCCAGCATTTT.